Listed below are T cell receptor beta chains from one sample, sequenced in a study of cytomegalovirus exposure and HLA in healthy donors. This table comes from immunoSEQ multiplex PCR, and its TCRdb copy is limited to in-frame clones, with some not included. The table lists over 120,000 clones, 70% to 85% of them singletons. Sequenced input: PBMCs. All receptors derive from a man younger than 40 in good health and CMV-seropositive. The CDR3 runs from the conserved cysteine through the conserved F or W. The order of the fields is CDR3 length, J gene, clone size, D gene, V gene, CDR3 DNA, CDR3 protein. The D gene is left open where the match is weak. Size values are once, few and many counts, or a class for expanded clones, and some rows have none.

cdr3_length: 15; j_call: TRBJ2-7; clone_size: -; d_call: TRBD2; v_call: TRBV6-1; cdr3_nt: TGTGCCAGCAGTGAAGAACCGGCAGGGAGGGACGAGCAGTACTTC; cdr3_aa: CASSEEPAGRDEQYF
cdr3_length: 15; j_call: TRBJ2-7; clone_size: -; d_call: -; v_call: TRBV27; cdr3_nt: TGTGCCAGCAGTTTAATCTCATCCGCTACCACCGAGCAGTACTTC; cdr3_aa: CASSLISSATTEQYF
cdr3_length: 14; j_call: TRBJ2-7; clone_size: -; d_call: -; v_call: TRBV5-1; cdr3_nt: TGCGCCAGCAGCTCCGATAGTAGCTTCCGCGAGCAGTACTTC; cdr3_aa: CASSSDSSFREQYF
cdr3_length: 15; j_call: TRBJ1-5; clone_size: -; d_call: -; v_call: TRBV5-1; cdr3_nt: TGCGCCAGCAGCTTGGCCGGGGTAGGCAATCAGCCCCAGCATTTT; cdr3_aa: CASSLAGVGNQPQHF
cdr3_length: 16; j_call: TRBJ2-7; clone_size: few; d_call: TRBD2; v_call: TRBV28; cdr3_nt: TGTGCCAGCAGTGCCCCAGGATGGCGGGAGCCCTACGAGCAGTACTTC; cdr3_aa: CASSAPGWREPYEQYF
cdr3_length: 14; j_call: TRBJ1-3; clone_size: once; d_call: -; v_call: TRBV30; cdr3_nt: TGTGCCTGGAGTGTACTTGAGTTTGGAAACACCATATATTTT; cdr3_aa: CAWSVLEFGNTIYF
cdr3_length: 15; j_call: TRBJ1-2; clone_size: -; d_call: TRBD1; v_call: TRBV2; cdr3_nt: TGTGCCAGCAGTGCCGGGACAGGGGGTAACTATGGCTACACCTTC; cdr3_aa: CASSAGTGGNYGYTF
cdr3_length: 13; j_call: TRBJ2-7; clone_size: -; d_call: -; v_call: TRBV28; cdr3_nt: TGTGCCAGCAGTTCCCACAGCTCCTACGAGCAGTACTTC; cdr3_aa: CASSSHSSYEQYF
cdr3_length: 15; j_call: TRBJ2-3; clone_size: -; d_call: TRBD2; v_call: TRBV15; cdr3_nt: TGTGCCACCAGCTATAGCGGGGGGGCTACAGATACGCAGTATTTT; cdr3_aa: CATSYSGGATDTQYF
cdr3_length: 14; j_call: TRBJ2-7; clone_size: -; d_call: -; v_call: TRBV27; cdr3_nt: TGTGCCAGCAGTTTTAGCGGGACAGACCGGGAGCAGTACTTC; cdr3_aa: CASSFSGTDREQYF
cdr3_length: 15; j_call: TRBJ1-1; clone_size: -; d_call: TRBD1; v_call: TRBV6-4; cdr3_nt: TGTGCCAGCAGTGCTACGACAGGGGGTAACACTGAAGCTTTCTTT; cdr3_aa: CASSATTGGNTEAFF
cdr3_length: 17; j_call: TRBJ2-3; clone_size: -; d_call: TRBD2; v_call: TRBV9; cdr3_nt: TGTGCCAGCAGCGTAGCTACCGGGACTATAAGGACAGATACGCAGTATTTT; cdr3_aa: CASSVATGTIRTDTQYF
cdr3_length: 15; j_call: TRBJ1-6; clone_size: -; d_call: -; v_call: TRBV4-1; cdr3_nt: TGCGCCAGCAGCCAAGGGCGGGGGCTGGAGTCACCCCTCCACTTT; cdr3_aa: CASSQGRGLESPLHF
cdr3_length: 14; j_call: TRBJ2-1; clone_size: once; d_call: -; v_call: TRBV4-1; cdr3_nt: TGCGCCAGCAGCCATCACGGGGTCTACAATGAGCAGTTCTTC; cdr3_aa: CASSHHGVYNEQFF
cdr3_length: 15; j_call: TRBJ1-2; clone_size: once; d_call: TRBD1; v_call: TRBV28; cdr3_nt: TGTGCCAGCAGTACCGGACAGGGGGCGGTTCGGGGCTACACCTTC; cdr3_aa: CASSTGQGAVRGYTF
cdr3_length: 13; j_call: TRBJ1-5; clone_size: -; d_call: -; v_call: TRBV10-3; cdr3_nt: TGTGCCATCAGTGAGAGACAGAATCAGCCCCAGCATTTT; cdr3_aa: CAISERQNQPQHF
cdr3_length: 16; j_call: TRBJ1-2; clone_size: -; d_call: -; v_call: TRBV4-1; cdr3_nt: TGCGCCAGCAGCCAAGCTAGGTCAGAGAGAGGCTATGGCTACACCTTC; cdr3_aa: CASSQARSERGYGYTF
cdr3_length: 17; j_call: TRBJ2-1; clone_size: -; d_call: TRBD1; v_call: TRBV27; cdr3_nt: TGTGCCAGCAGTTTATATCCGGGACAGGGGATCGGCAATGAGCAGTTCTTC; cdr3_aa: CASSLYPGQGIGNEQFF
cdr3_length: 17; j_call: TRBJ2-6; clone_size: -; d_call: TRBD1; v_call: TRBV5-1; cdr3_nt: TGCGCCAGCAGCATCGACAGGGGATCCTCTGGGGCCAACGTCCTGACTTTC; cdr3_aa: CASSIDRGSSGANVLTF
cdr3_length: 15; j_call: TRBJ1-4; clone_size: once; d_call: TRBD1; v_call: TRBV7-2; cdr3_nt: TGTGCCAGCAGCTCAGGGGGGCTGGCTAATGAAAAACTGTTTTTT; cdr3_aa: CASSSGGLANEKLFF
cdr3_length: 14; j_call: TRBJ1-5; clone_size: -; d_call: TRBD1; v_call: TRBV2; cdr3_nt: TGTGCCAGCAGTAAGGACAGGGAGTCTCAGCCCCAGCATTTT; cdr3_aa: CASSKDRESQPQHF
cdr3_length: 13; j_call: TRBJ1-1; clone_size: few; d_call: -; v_call: TRBV6-1; cdr3_nt: TGTGCCAGCAGAGACGGGGGGGCGGGGGCGGCTTTCTTT; cdr3_aa: CASRDGGAGAAFF
cdr3_length: 14; j_call: TRBJ2-7; clone_size: -; d_call: TRBD1; v_call: TRBV6-1; cdr3_nt: TGTGCCAGCAGACTAGGACAGGGGGCGCGGGAGCAGTACTTC; cdr3_aa: CASRLGQGAREQYF
cdr3_length: 14; j_call: TRBJ1-2; clone_size: -; d_call: -; v_call: TRBV4-2; cdr3_nt: TGTGCCAGCAGCCAAGGACAGGACTTCTATGGCTACACCTTC; cdr3_aa: CASSQGQDFYGYTF
cdr3_length: 14; j_call: TRBJ1-4; clone_size: -; d_call: -; v_call: TRBV21-1; cdr3_nt: TGTGCCAGCAGCAAAGAACGGGCTAATGAAAAACTGTTTTTT; cdr3_aa: CASSKERANEKLFF
cdr3_length: 16; j_call: TRBJ1-5; clone_size: once; d_call: TRBD1; v_call: TRBV7-2; cdr3_nt: TGTGCCAGCAGCTTAGTTTCTCAGGGGGTGTACCAGCCCCAGCATTTT; cdr3_aa: CASSLVSQGVYQPQHF
cdr3_length: 15; j_call: TRBJ2-3; clone_size: -; d_call: -; v_call: TRBV5-1; cdr3_nt: TGCGCCAGCAGCTTGATAGCTCCGTCTGAGGATACGCAGTATTTT; cdr3_aa: CASSLIAPSEDTQYF